This T cell receptor (beta chain) was recovered during a study of multiple sclerosis patients with progressive multifocal leukoencephalopathy. A remark on this clone: What it binds is not known.

This CDR3 contains 17 residues. Spiked into each PCR were synthetic inline TR CDR3 controls of all V-J pairings. Sequenced by immunoSEQ multiplex PCR; TCRdb stores in-frame clones only, minus some. The table records 20,000 to 25,000 clones, under 95% of them present only once. Indicated time point: 12 to 13 months of natalizumab therapy. T1 marks 6 months and T2 marks 12 months of natalizumab therapy. Study-wide findings and caveats: Expanded clones at PML onset predated and persisted through natalizumab therapy. Lower normalized Shannon entropy suggested reduced TRB diversity in most PML patients.

The clonotype was recovered from a man aged 30 to 45 with multiple sclerosis. This specimen was PBMCs, taken from a patient treated with natalizumab. The rearrangement joins TRBV21-1 to TRBJ2-5; TRBD2, the D gene given by the table, was not confirmed from the DNA. TRBV21-1 is recorded as a pseudogene. CDR3 in DNA: TGTGCCAGCAGCAAAGTGGTTACTAGCGGGAGTGGGGAGACCCAGTACTTC. It translates to CASSKVVTSGSGETQYF.